This TCR beta chain derives from a study of CD8 T cells in ankylosing spondylitis. Notes on the study in general: A TCR beta motif of eight or nine highly homologous variants seemed to mark ankylosing spondylitis blood. Matched ankylosing spondylitis synovial fluid reportedly showed significant enrichment of disease-linked clones.

The TCR beta libraries were generated through quantitative 5'-RACE incorporating molecular barcodes. Using its own MiXCR run on the 5' RACE reads, TCRdb lists one record per CDR3 protein. The sample has around 430,000 distinct CDR3 sequences; 17% are singletons. About this clonotype itself: Its matching antigen is unknown.

With 10 bases removed from V and 4 bases from J, the gap between germline ends came to 9 bases. The length of the CDR3 is 11 residues. What was sequenced was blood, either unsorted or a sorted T cell fraction (not recorded which). The chain links TRBV12-3 or TRBV12-4 to TRBJ2-3, with no clear D. This clonotype was sampled from a male donor with ankylosing spondylitis. This CDR3 is CATQSADTQYF. The CDR3 nucleotides read TGTGCCACCCAAAGTGCAGATACGCAGTATTTT.